This T cell receptor (beta chain) was recorded in a study of T cell repertoires in ileal Crohn's disease. The repertoire was sequenced with immunoSEQ multiplex PCR; TCRdb's copy has only in-frame clones and lacks some. The sample yields roughly 13,000 clones, approximately 90% seen once. Turning to this clone: Its antigen is as yet unknown.

Overall study findings and caveats: Compared with CD4 T cells, sorted CD8 cells carried more expanded clones.

Trimming took off 0 bases at V and 11 bases at J, with 8 bases between the two ends. Looked up from germline, CDR1 is ENHRY and CDR2 is SYGVKD. This CDR3 comprises 12 residues. Sequencing was done on a sample of ileal tissue. The chain employs TRBV10-3 and TRBJ1-5; D call uncertain. This TCR was sampled from an adult with Crohn's disease. The CDR3 DNA reads as TGTGCCATCAGTGAGTCTACACAGTCCCAGCATTTT. This translates into CAISESTQSQHF.